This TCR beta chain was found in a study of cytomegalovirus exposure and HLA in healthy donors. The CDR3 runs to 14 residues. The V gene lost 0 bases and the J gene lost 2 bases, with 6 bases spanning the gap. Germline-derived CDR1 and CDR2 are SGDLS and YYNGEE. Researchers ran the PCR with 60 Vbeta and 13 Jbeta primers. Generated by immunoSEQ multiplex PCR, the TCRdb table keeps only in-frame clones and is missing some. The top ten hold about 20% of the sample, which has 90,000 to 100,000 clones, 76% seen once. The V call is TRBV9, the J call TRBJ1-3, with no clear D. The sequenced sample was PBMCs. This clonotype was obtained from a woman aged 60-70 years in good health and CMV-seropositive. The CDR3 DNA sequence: TGTGCCAGCAGCGTAGGGTCAGCTGGAAACACCATATATTTT. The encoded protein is CASSVGSAGNTIYF.